Following are 19 T cell receptor beta chains from one sample sequenced in a study of CD8 T cells in ankylosing spondylitis. A single record per CDR3 protein comes from TCRdb applying MiXCR to the 5' RACE reads. The sample includes nearly 350,000 distinct CDR3 sequences, approximately 14% of them seen just once. The sequencing input was blood, either unsorted or a sorted T cell fraction (not recorded which). These receptors all stem from a male donor with ankylosing spondylitis or in good health (not recorded which).

V is TRBV10-3 and J is TRBJ2-2, with D possibly matching TRBD2 (6 bases). Trimming shortened V by 6 bases and J by 0 bases, and 17 bases separated the two germline ends. The CDR3 totals 17 residues. Germline V gives CDR1 ENHRY, CDR2 SYGVKD. The DNA of the CDR3 is TGTGCCATCAGGGCCTGGGGAGGCCTCGCGAACACCGGGGAGCTGTTTTTT. It is translated as CAIRAWGGLANTGELFF.

This clonotype was seen a handful of times. The CDR3 is CASSPTFDGTEAFF. As DNA, the CDR3 is TGTGCCAGCAGTCCTACCTTCGACGGCACTGAAGCTTTCTTT. The chain links TRBV12-3 or TRBV12-4 to TRBJ1-1; D remains unclear. The CDR3 loop spans 14 amino acids. With 5 bases removed from V and 4 bases from J, the gap between germline ends came to 14 bases.

This chain uses TRBV5-1 with TRBJ2-7, with 11 bases fitting TRBD2. Germline CDR1 and CDR2: SGHRS and YFSETQ. V trimming: 0 bases; J trimming: 3 bases; junction bases outside the gene matches: 2. The CDR3 sequence is 15 residues long. CDR3 sequence reads: CASSLELAGVYEQYF. The CDR3 DNA follows: TGCGCCAGCAGCTTGGAACTAGCGGGAGTCTACGAGCAGTACTTC.

The chain has TRBV7-6 and TRBJ1-6; TRBD1 is a possible D gene (5 bases). CDR1 and CDR2 (germline): SGHVS, FNYEAQ. V was clipped by 4 bases and J by 9 bases, with 13 bases between them. The CDR3 runs 14 residues. The DNA of the CDR3 is TGTGCCAGCAGCTCCCGGGGGTTAGGTTCACCCCTCCACTTT. Amino acid sequence: CASSSRGLGSPLHF.

This clonotype appeared a few times. V gene TRBV3-1 combines with J gene TRBJ2-3; D not certain. The CDR3 length is 12 residues. Germline values: CDR1 LGHDT, CDR2 YNNKEL (reference sequence). Trimming left V 0 bases short and J 7 bases short, with 5 bases between. The CDR3 sequence: CASSQDSHTQYF. The CDR3 DNA follows: TGTGCCAGCAGCCAAGACAGCCATACGCAGTATTTT.

This clonotype was counted between two and nine times. This sequence joins TRBV7-9 and TRBJ1-6; the D is unclear. Germline V gene data show CDR1 as SEHNR and CDR2 as FQNEAQ (reference sequence). CDR3 length equals 14 residues. The V end lost 3 bases, the J end lost 8 bases, and 11 bases lay between the germline ends. The CDR3 reads CASSLEGLHSPLHF. The CDR3 DNA is TGTGCCAGCAGCTTGGAAGGGCTCCATTCACCCCTCCACTTT.

The rearrangement uses TRBV18 and TRBJ2-1; 9 positions match TRBD2. Germline CDR1 and CDR2: KGHSH and LQKENI. This CDR3 spans 16 amino acids. Trimming at V came to 0 bases and at J to 6 bases, leaving 6 bases not matched to a gene. The CDR3 nucleotides are TGTGCCAGCTCACCACCGAGCGGGAGGTTGGTCAATGAGCAGTTCTTC. It is translated as CASSPPSGRLVNEQFF.

This clonotype was observed many times. The CDR3 sequence: CASSFGGYGYTF. Here the CDR3 DNA reads TGTGCCAGCAGTTTCGGAGGCTATGGCTACACCTTC. The chain joins TRBV27 to TRBJ1-2; no definite D call. Trimming pared 3 bases from V and 4 bases from J, leaving 6 bases between. In germline, CDR1 is MNHEY, CDR2 SMNVEV (reference sequence). The CDR3 spans 12 residues.

The rearrangement uses TRBV5-6 and TRBJ2-2; no clear D gene. Germline values: CDR1 SGHDT, CDR2 YYEEEE. The CDR3 has 14 amino acids. Trimming removed 0 bases at V and 3 bases at J, with 6 bases between. In DNA, the CDR3 is TGTGCCAGCAGCTTGGACGGATACACCGGGGAGCTGTTTTTT. Its translation is CASSLDGYTGELFF.

The chain couples TRBV4-1 to TRBJ2-2, with TRBD1 identical over 7 bases. CDR3 length: 14 amino acids. J lost 4 bases, V lost 5 bases, and 4 bases had no gene match. Germline V CDR1 and CDR2: MGHRA, YSYEKL. The CDR3 sequence is CASSSGQVTGELFF. CDR3 nucleotides: TGCGCCAGCAGCTCCGGACAGGTCACCGGGGAGCTGTTTTTT.

The chain recombines TRBV30 with TRBJ2-1; no definite D call. The CDR3 loop spans 14 amino acids. Germline V gene lookup returns CDR1 GTSNPN and CDR2 SVGIG (reference sequence). The V end was cut by 2 bases, the J end by 4 bases, with 12 bases between. The CDR3 DNA reads as TGTGCCTGGAGTCGTGACTTACAATACAATGAGCAGTTCTTC. Translating it yields CAWSRDLQYNEQFF.

This clonotype was seen a few times. The CDR3 loop is CASSQRDTEAFF. The CDR3 coding sequence is TGCGCCAGCAGCCAGAGGGACACTGAAGCTTTCTTT. V gene TRBV5-1 combines with J gene TRBJ1-1; D gene uncertain. From germline, CDR1 is SGHRS and CDR2 YFSETQ. The CDR3 runs 12 residues. Between the trimmed V and J ends, which lost 4 bases and 3 bases, there was a span of 7 bases.

The rearrangement joins TRBV11-3 to TRBJ2-3, with D perhaps TRBD1 or TRBD2 (5 bases each). V was shortened by 5 bases and J by 6 bases, with 15 bases between the two germline ends. CDR1 is SGHNT, CDR2 YENEEA, per germline. The CDR3 has 14 residues. The chain's CDR3 is CASSPGDPRDTQYF. In DNA form, the CDR3 reads TGTGCCAGCAGCCCCGGGGACCCACGGGATACGCAGTATTTT.

This clonotype was recorded a few times. The chain carries TRBV20-1 and TRBJ2-3, with 7 bases that match TRBD2. Germline V lookup: CDR1 DFQATT, CDR2 SNEGSKA (reference sequence). CDR3 size: 13 residues. The CDR3 sequence is CSWRAGGTDTQYF. CDR3 nucleotide sequence: TGCTCCTGGCGGGCGGGGGGCACAGATACGCAGTATTTT.

The chain has TRBV7-9 and TRBJ1-6; D unclear. CDR1 is SEHNR, CDR2 FQNEAQ, per germline (reference sequence). Trimming pared 4 bases from V and 6 bases from J, leaving 13 bases between. The CDR3 length is 15 residues. CDR3 DNA sequence: TGTGCCAGCAGCTCCGACGGAAGGGCTAATTCACCCCTCCACTTT. Translated, it gives CASSSDGRANSPLHF. The full variable domain, with the rest looked up from reference TRBV7-9 and TRBJ1-6, is DTGVSQNPRHKITKRGQNVTFRCDPISEHNRLYWYRQTLGQGPEFLTYFQNEAQLEKSRLLSDRFSAERPKGSFSTLEIQRTEQGDSAMYLCASSSDGRANSPLHFGNGTRLTVT.

A few counts support this clonotype. The V call is TRBV6-1, the J call TRBJ2-7; 11 nucleotides agree with TRBD1. CDR1 MNHNS and CDR2 SASEGT come from the germline V gene. V gave up 5 bases and J gave up 3 bases; unmatched junction bases: 3. The CDR3 is made up of 14 amino acids. Here the CDR3 reads CASSTGQGVYEQYF. In DNA form, the CDR3 reads TGTGCCAGCAGTACGGGACAGGGGGTCTACGAGCAGTACTTC.

The chain is built from TRBV29-1 and TRBJ1-1, with no clear D. Per germline, CDR1 SQVTM and CDR2 ANQGSEA. The CDR3 has 12 amino acids. V was trimmed by 5 bases and J by 5 bases, leaving 12 bases between them. In DNA form, the CDR3 reads TGCAGCGTTATTAGGGATGGGACTGAAGCTTTCTTT. This codes for CSVIRDGTEAFF.

This chain connects TRBV12-3 or TRBV12-4 to TRBJ1-3; D remains unclear. V lost 5 bases to trimming and J lost 0 bases, with 11 bases between them. This CDR3 has 15 residues. CDR3 loop: CASSPHGNSGNTIYF. The CDR3 coding sequence is TGTGCCAGCAGTCCCCACGGGAACTCTGGAAACACCATATATTTT.

There are a few counts of this clonotype. V and J are TRBV5-8 and TRBJ2-1; D might be TRBD1 or TRBD2, each matching 6 bases. The CDR3 covers 15 residues. The ends were cut back, 2 bases at V and 3 bases at J, with 12 bases in the middle. Germline CDR1 reads SGHTS; CDR2 reads YDEGEE. DNA of the CDR3: TGTGCCAGCAGCTTAAGGGGGAGGCACTACAATGAGCAGTTCTTC. The encoded protein is CASSLRGRHYNEQFF.